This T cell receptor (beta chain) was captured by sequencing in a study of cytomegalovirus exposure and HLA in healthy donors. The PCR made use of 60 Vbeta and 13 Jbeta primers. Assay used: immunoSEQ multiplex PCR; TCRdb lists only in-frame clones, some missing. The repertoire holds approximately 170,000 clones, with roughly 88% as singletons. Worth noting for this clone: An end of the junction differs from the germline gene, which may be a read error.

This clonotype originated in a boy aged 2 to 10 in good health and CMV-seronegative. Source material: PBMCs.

CDR3: CASRTSGGPRNF. The DNA of the CDR3 is TGTGCCAGTAGAACTAGCGGGGGGCCTAGGAACTTC. The chain recombines TRBV19 with TRBJ2-5; 12 bases line up with TRBD2. Germline lookup yields CDR1 LNHDA and CDR2 SQIVND (reference sequence). The CDR3 spans 12 residues.